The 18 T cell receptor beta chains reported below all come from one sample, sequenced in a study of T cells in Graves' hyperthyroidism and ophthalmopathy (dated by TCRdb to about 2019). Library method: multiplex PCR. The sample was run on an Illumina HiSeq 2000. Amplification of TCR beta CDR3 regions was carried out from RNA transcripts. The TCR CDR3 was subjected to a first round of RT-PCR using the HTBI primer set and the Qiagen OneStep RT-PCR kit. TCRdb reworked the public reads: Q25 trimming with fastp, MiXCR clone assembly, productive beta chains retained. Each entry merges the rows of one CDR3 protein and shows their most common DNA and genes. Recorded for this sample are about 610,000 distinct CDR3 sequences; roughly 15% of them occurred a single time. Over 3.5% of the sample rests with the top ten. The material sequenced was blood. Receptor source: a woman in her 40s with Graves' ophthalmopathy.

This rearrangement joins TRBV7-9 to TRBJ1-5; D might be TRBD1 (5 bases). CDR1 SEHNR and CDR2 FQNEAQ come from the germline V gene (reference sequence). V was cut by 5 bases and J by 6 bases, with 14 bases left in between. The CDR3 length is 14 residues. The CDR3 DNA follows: TGTGCCAGCAGCCCTCAGGGCGCCCCTCAGCCCCAGCATTTT. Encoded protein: CASSPQGAPQPQHF.

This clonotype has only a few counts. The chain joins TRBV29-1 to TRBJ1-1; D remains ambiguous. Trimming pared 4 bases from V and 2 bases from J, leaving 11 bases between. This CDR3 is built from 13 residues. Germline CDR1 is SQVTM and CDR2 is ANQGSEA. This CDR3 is CSVAVQPNTEAFF. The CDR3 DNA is TGCAGCGTTGCGGTCCAACCCAACACTGAAGCTTTCTTT.

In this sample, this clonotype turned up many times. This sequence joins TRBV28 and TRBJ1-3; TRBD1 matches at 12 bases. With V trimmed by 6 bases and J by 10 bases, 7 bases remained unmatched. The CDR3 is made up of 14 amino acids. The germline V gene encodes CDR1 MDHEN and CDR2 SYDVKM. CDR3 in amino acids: CASRGTGGGRTIYF. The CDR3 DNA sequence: TGTGCCAGCAGAGGGACAGGGGGCGGACGAACCATATATTTT.

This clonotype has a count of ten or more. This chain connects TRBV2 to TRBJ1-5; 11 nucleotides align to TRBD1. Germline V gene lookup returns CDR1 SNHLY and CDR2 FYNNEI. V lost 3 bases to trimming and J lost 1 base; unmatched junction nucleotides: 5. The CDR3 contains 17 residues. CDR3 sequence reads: CASSERTGGGSNQPQHF. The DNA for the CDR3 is TGTGCCAGCAGTGAGCGGACAGGGGGCGGGAGCAATCAGCCCCAGCATTTT.

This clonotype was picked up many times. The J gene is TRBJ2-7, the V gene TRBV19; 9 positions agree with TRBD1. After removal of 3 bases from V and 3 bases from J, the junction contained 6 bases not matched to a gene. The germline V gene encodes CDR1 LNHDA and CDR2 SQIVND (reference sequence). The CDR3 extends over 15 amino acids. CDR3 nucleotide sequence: TGTGCCAGTAGTATTGCCGGGACAGGGATCTACGAGCAGTACTTC. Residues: CASSIAGTGIYEQYF.

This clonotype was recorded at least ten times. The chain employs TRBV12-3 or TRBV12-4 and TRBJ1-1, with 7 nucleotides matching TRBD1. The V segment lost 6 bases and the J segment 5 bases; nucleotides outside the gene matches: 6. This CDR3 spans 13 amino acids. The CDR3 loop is CASRQGQRTEAFF. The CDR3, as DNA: TGTGCCAGCAGGCAGGGACAGAGGACTGAAGCTTTCTTT.

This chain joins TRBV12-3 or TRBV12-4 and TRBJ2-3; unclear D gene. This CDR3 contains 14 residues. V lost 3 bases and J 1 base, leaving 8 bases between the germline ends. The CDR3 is CASSFWQRTDTQYF. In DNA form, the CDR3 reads TGTGCCAGCAGTTTTTGGCAACGCACAGATACGCAGTATTTT.

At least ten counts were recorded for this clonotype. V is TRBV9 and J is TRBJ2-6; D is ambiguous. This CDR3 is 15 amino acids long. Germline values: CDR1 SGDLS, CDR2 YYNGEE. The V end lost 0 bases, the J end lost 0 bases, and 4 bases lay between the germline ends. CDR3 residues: CASSVVSSGANVLTF. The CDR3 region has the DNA TGTGCCAGCAGCGTAGTTAGCTCTGGGGCCAACGTCCTGACTTTC. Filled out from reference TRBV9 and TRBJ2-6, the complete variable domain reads DSGVTQTPKHLITATGQRVTLRCSPRSGDLSVYWYQQSLDQGLQFLIQYYNGEERAKGNILERFSAQQFPDLHSELNLSSLELGDSALYFCASSVVSSGANVLTFGAGSRLTVL.

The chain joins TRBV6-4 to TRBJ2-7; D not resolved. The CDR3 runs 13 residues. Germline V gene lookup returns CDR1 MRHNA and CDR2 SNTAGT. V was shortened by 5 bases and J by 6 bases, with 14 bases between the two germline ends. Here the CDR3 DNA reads TGTGCCAGCAGTTATGACATCAGTAGCGAGCAGTACTTC. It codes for CASSYDISSEQYF.

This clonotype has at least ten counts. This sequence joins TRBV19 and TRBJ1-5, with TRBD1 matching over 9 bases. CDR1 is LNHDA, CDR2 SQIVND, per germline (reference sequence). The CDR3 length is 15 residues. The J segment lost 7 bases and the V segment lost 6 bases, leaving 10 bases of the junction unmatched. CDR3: CASRWRDRASQPQHF. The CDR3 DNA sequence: TGTGCCAGTAGGTGGAGGGACAGGGCCTCACAGCCCCAGCATTTT.

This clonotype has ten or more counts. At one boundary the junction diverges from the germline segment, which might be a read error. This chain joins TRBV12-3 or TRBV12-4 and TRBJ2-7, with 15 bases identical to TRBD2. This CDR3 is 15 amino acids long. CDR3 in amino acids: CASRGLAGGNYEQCF. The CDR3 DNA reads TGTGCCAGCAGGGGACTAGCGGGAGGTAACTACGAGCAGTGCTTC.

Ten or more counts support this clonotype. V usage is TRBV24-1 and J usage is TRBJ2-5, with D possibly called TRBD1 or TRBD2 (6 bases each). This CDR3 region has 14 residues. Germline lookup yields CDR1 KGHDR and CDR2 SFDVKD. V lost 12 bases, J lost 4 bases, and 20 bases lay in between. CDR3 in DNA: TGTGCCGTAGGTCGTAGGGGGGCTGGAGAGACCCAGTACTTC. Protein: CAVGRRGAGETQYF.

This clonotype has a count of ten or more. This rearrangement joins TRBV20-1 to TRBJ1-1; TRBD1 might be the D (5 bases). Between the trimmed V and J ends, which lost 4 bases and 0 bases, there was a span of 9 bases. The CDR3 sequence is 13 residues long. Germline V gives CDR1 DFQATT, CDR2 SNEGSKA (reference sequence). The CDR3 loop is CSAIRAMNTEAFF. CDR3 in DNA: TGCAGTGCTATCAGGGCGATGAACACTGAAGCTTTCTTT.

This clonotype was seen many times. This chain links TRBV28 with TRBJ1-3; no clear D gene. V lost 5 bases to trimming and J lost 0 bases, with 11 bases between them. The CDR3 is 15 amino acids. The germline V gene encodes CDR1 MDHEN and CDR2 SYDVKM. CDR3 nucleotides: TGTGCCAGCAGTGCGATCAAGAGCTCTGGAAACACCATATATTTT. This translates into CASSAIKSSGNTIYF.

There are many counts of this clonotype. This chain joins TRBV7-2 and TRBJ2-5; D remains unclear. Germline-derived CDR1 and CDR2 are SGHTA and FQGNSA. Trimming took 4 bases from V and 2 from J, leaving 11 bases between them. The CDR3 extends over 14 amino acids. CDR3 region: CASSSSFLQETQYF. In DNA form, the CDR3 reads TGTGCCAGCAGCTCCTCATTCCTTCAAGAGACCCAGTACTTC.

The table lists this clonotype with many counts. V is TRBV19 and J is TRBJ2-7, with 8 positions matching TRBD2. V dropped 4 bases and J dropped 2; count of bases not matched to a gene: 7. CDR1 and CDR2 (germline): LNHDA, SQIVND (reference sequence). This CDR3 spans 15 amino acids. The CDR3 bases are TGTGCCAGTAGTAGGGTTAGCGGGACCGCCTACGAGCAGTACTTC. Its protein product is CASSRVSGTAYEQYF.

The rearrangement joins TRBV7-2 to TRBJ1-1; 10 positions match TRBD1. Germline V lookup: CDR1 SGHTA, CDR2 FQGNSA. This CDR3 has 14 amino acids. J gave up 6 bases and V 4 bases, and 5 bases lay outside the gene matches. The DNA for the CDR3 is TGTGCCAGCAGCTCGGGACAGGGGAATCCTGAAGCTTTCTTT. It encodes CASSSGQGNPEAFF.

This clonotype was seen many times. The CDR3 protein is CASSLLGTVNYGYTF. CDR3 nucleotide sequence: TGTGCCAGCAGTTTATTGGGGACAGTCAACTATGGCTACACCTTC. This rearrangement joins TRBV27 to TRBJ1-2; 7 nucleotides agree with TRBD1. The CDR3 is made up of 15 amino acids. V was pared by 1 base and J by 2 bases, with 4 bases of the junction left unmatched. Germline V gene lookup returns CDR1 MNHEY and CDR2 SMNVEV (reference sequence).